A selection of T cell receptor beta chains follows, all from one sample in a study of shared clonotypes between healthy human individuals. Profiling relied on immunoSEQ multiplex PCR, and the TCRdb table lists in-frame clones only, not all of them. The sample contains over a million clones, roughly 74% of which appear only once. The specimen sequenced was memory CD4+ T cells from PBMCs. These receptors all come from a man aged 18 to 35 in good health. Some clones in this sample may be carry-over from other donors' samples. Both conserved end residues are part of each CDR3. D genes are given only for firm matches. Not every row has a clone size; where given, it reads once, few, many or a size class.

DNA	CDR3	V	size	J	D
TGTGCCAGCAGTGGGACAGGGTTCGGAAACACCATATATTTT	CASSGTGFGNTIYF	TRBV2	NA	TRBJ1-3	TRBD1
TGTGCCTGGAGTTTACGGACTGGGACTGAAGCTTTCTTT	CAWSLRTGTEAFF	TRBV30	NA	TRBJ1-1	NA
TGTGCCAGCAGCCAGGAGACAGGGTTGAACACTGAAGCTTTCTTT	CASSQETGLNTEAFF	TRBV5-6	NA	TRBJ1-1	TRBD1
TGTGCCAGCACCATGGGAGTCTCAGGTCAAGAGACCCAGTACTTC	CASTMGVSGQETQYF	TRBV2	NA	TRBJ2-5	NA
TGTGCCAGTAGTATTGGGGACGTACGACCCCAGCATTTT	CASSIGDVRPQHF	TRBV19	NA	TRBJ1-5	NA
TGTGCCAGCAGCCAAGGTCCACTAGCGGGAGGGACCGGGGAGCTGTTTTTT	CASSQGPLAGGTGELFF	TRBV4-2	NA	TRBJ2-2	TRBD2
TGTGCCAGCAGCTCCGCCTCTAGCGGGTCCTACAATGAGCAGTTCTTC	CASSSASSGSYNEQFF	TRBV5-4	NA	TRBJ2-1	TRBD2
TGTGCCAGCTCACCACTGGGGGAAGACTATGGCTACACCTTC	CASSPLGEDYGYTF	TRBV18	once	TRBJ1-2	NA
TGTGCCAGCAGACCTAGCGGGAGGAAGGGGCCCAATGAGCAGTTCTTC	CASRPSGRKGPNEQFF	TRBV2	NA	TRBJ2-1	TRBD2
TGTGCCAGCAGTTTATCGCTTAGGACTAGCGGGAAGCCCTACGAGCAGTACTTC	CASSLSLRTSGKPYEQYF	TRBV27	NA	TRBJ2-7	TRBD2
TGTGCCAGCTCACCAGTCCAGAAAGAGACCCAGTACTTC	CASSPVQKETQYF	TRBV18	few	TRBJ2-5	NA
TGTGCCAGCAGTACAATCGGACAGGGGAGGTACGAGCAGTACTTC	CASSTIGQGRYEQYF	TRBV28	NA	TRBJ2-7	TRBD1
TGTGCCAGTAGTAGGGGACAGGGGTCGGGCACTGAAGCTTTCTTT	CASSRGQGSGTEAFF	TRBV19	NA	TRBJ1-1	TRBD1
TGTGCCAGCAGCTTAGAAGGAAGTAGGGCTACTGAAGCTTTCTTT	CASSLEGSRATEAFF	TRBV7-2	once	TRBJ1-1	NA
TGTGCCAGCAGCGGGGGTAAGGGCCAAGAGACCCAGTACTTC	CASSGGKGQETQYF	TRBV28	NA	TRBJ2-5	NA
TGTGCCAGCCGGGGACTAGCGGGAGAGGTTACCGGGGAGCTGTTTTTT	CASRGLAGEVTGELFF	TRBV28	NA	TRBJ2-2	TRBD2
TGTGCCAGCAGTCGCCGGGGGGGTCCTAACTATGGCTACACCTTC	CASSRRGGPNYGYTF	TRBV28	once	TRBJ1-2	NA
TGTGCCAGCAGCCAAGATTTGGGGGGCCCCTATCAGCCCCAGCATTTT	CASSQDLGGPYQPQHF	TRBV14	NA	TRBJ1-5	NA
TGTGCCAGCAGCTTTAGCGGGACTAATTACAATGAGCAGTTCTTC	CASSFSGTNYNEQFF	TRBV7-9	NA	TRBJ2-1	TRBD2
TGCGCCAGCAGATCAGCTACGGTGAACACTGAAGCTTTCTTT	CASRSATVNTEAFF	TRBV5-1	few	TRBJ1-1	NA
TGTGCCAGCAGCTCCCCCGGAAAAAGCTCCTACGAGCAGTACTTC	CASSSPGKSSYEQYF	TRBV7-2	NA	TRBJ2-7	NA
TGTGCCAGCAGTTTAAGTCCAGGGAACACTGAAGCTTTCTTT	CASSLSPGNTEAFF	TRBV28	NA	TRBJ1-1	NA
TGTGCCAGCAGGGTGGGACAGGGGAACACTGAAGCTTTCTTT	CASRVGQGNTEAFF	TRBV5-5	NA	TRBJ1-1	TRBD1
TGTGCCAGCAGACCACAGGGTGATCAGCCCCAGCATTTT	CASRPQGDQPQHF	TRBV6-1	NA	TRBJ1-5	NA
TGTGCCATCTTGCGGGGGGACATGAACACTGAAGCTTTCTTT	CAILRGDMNTEAFF	TRBV6-5	NA	TRBJ1-1	NA
TGCAGCGTTGCGGGCGGGCAAGAGACCCAGTACTTC	CSVAGGQETQYF	TRBV29-1	NA	TRBJ2-5	NA
TGTGCCAGCAGCGACACCGCCGGAAACACCATATATTTT	CASSDTAGNTIYF	TRBV2	NA	TRBJ1-3	NA
TGTGCCAGCAGCCCCCAAGGTGGGGAGCTGTTTTTT	CASSPQGGELFF	TRBV7-2	NA	TRBJ2-2	NA
TGTGCCAGCAGCCCCTCCTGGAGGGATACGCAGTATTTT	CASSPSWRDTQYF	TRBV28	NA	TRBJ2-3	NA
TGTGCCACCAGCACACGGACAGGTTGGGAGACCCAGTACTTC	CATSTRTGWETQYF	TRBV15	NA	TRBJ2-5	TRBD1
TGTGCCAGCAGCTTATGGACGGACAGAGAAGCTTTCTTT	CASSLWTDREAFF	TRBV7-8	NA	TRBJ1-1	NA
TGTGCCAGCAGCTTAGTGGGGACAGGCCACTCTGGAAACACCATATATTTT	CASSLVGTGHSGNTIYF	TRBV7-2	NA	TRBJ1-3	TRBD1
TGTGCCAGCAGCTCCCTTTCCTATCCGGATACGCAGTATTTT	CASSSLSYPDTQYF	TRBV7-9	NA	TRBJ2-3	NA
TGCGCCAGCAGCGCCCTCACCGGGTACTATGGCTACACCTTC	CASSALTGYYGYTF	TRBV5-1	few	TRBJ1-2	NA
TGTGCCAGCAGTCCCAGTGGGCAAGAGACCCAGTACTTC	CASSPSGQETQYF	TRBV28	few	TRBJ2-5	NA
TGTGCCAGCAGCCTCAGGGGTAACACTGAAGCTTTCTTT	CASSLRGNTEAFF	TRBV2	NA	TRBJ1-1	NA
TGCGCCAGCAGCTTGGTACCAGATCAGCCCCAGCATTTT	CASSLVPDQPQHF	TRBV5-1	NA	TRBJ1-5	NA
TGTGCCAGCACCGGACAGCCGAACACTGAAGCTTTCTTT	CASTGQPNTEAFF	TRBV25-1	NA	TRBJ1-1	NA
TGTGCCTGGGGGGGAGGGTTCGGGACCCAGTACTTC	CAWGGGFGTQYF	TRBV30	NA	TRBJ2-5	TRBD2
TGTGCCAGCAGTGCGACGCAGACAGGGAGTGTCACAGATACGCAGTATTTT	CASSATQTGSVTDTQYF	TRBV6-1	NA	TRBJ2-3	TRBD1
TGTGCCAGCAGGGACAGTTTAGCTGGAAACACCATATATTTT	CASRDSLAGNTIYF	TRBV28	NA	TRBJ1-3	NA
TGTGCCAGCAGCTTAGTGGGGGGGCTCACTGAAGCTTTCTTT	CASSLVGGLTEAFF	TRBV7-2	NA	TRBJ1-1	NA
TGTGCCAGCACCACGAGTAGGGGAAGGAATCAGCCCCAGCATTTT	CASTTSRGRNQPQHF	TRBV6-6	NA	TRBJ1-5	NA